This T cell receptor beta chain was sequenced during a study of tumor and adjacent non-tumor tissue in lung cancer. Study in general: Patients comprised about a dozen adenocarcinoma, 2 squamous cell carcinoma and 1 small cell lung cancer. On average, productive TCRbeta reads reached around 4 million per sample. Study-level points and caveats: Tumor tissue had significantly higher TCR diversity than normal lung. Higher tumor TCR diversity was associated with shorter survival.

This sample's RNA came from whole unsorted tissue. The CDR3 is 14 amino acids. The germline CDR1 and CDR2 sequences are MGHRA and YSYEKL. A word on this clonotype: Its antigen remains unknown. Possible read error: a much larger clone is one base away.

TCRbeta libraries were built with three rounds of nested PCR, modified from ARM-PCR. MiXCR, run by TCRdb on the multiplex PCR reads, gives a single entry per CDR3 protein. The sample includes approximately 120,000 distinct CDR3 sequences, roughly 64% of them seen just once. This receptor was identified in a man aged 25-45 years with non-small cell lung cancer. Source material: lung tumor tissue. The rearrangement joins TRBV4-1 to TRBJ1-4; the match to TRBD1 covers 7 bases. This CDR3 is CASSQADRNEELFF. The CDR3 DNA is TGCGCCAGCAGCCAAGCGGACAGGAATGAAGAACTGTTTTTT.